These 22 T cell receptor beta chains were sequenced from one sample in a study of cytomegalovirus exposure and HLA in healthy donors. 13 Jbeta primers and 60 Vbeta primers were used for the PCR. Repertoires were generated with immunoSEQ multiplex PCR, while TCRdb's copy carries only in-frame clones and drops some. Of 95,000 to 150,000 clones listed, roughly four fifths are singletons. The sequencing sample was made of PBMCs. Receptors originate from a woman aged 45-60 years in good health and CMV-seropositive.

The chain has TRBV27 and TRBJ2-7; tentative D call: TRBD2 (5 bases). CDR3 size: 12 residues. Germline CDR1 MNHEY, CDR2 SMNVEV (reference sequence). Trimming cost V 8 bases and J 0 bases, with 8 bases left between them. The CDR3 loop is CASGLNSYEQYF. DNA for the CDR3: TGTGCCAGCGGACTTAACTCCTACGAGCAGTACTTC.

The V call is TRBV28, the J call TRBJ2-3; 7 bases are shared with TRBD1. From germline, CDR1 is MDHEN and CDR2 SYDVKM. With V trimmed by 5 bases and J by 1 base, 18 bases remained unmatched. This CDR3 comprises 19 residues. The CDR3 nucleotides are TGTGCCAGCAGTGGGGACAGAAGGACACCCGAGGTCGGCACAGATACGCAGTATTTT. As protein: CASSGDRRTPEVGTDTQYF.

The chain links TRBV10-3 to TRBJ1-4; TRBD1 agrees at 7 bases. The V segment lost 0 bases and the J segment 6 bases; nucleotides outside the gene matches: 10. CDR3 length: 17 residues. Germline V gene data show CDR1 as ENHRY and CDR2 as SYGVKD. The DNA of the CDR3 is TGTGCCATCAGTGAGTCTAGAGGGGGACAGTCTCATGAAAAACTGTTTTTT. As protein: CAISESRGGQSHEKLFF.

A single count supports this clone. The chain has TRBV29-1 and TRBJ2-7; the match to TRBD1 covers 9 bases. After removal of 6 bases from V and 2 bases from J, the junction contained 2 bases not matched to a gene. This CDR3 has 12 amino acids. Germline CDR1 SQVTM, CDR2 ANQGSEA. The chain's CDR3 is CSVRQGAYEQYF. DNA for the CDR3: TGCAGCGTGCGACAGGGGGCCTACGAGCAGTACTTC.

This sequence joins TRBV7-9 and TRBJ2-1; maybe TRBD2 (5 bases). This CDR3 region has 15 residues. Trimming cost V 1 base and J 5 bases, with 12 bases left between them. CDR1 SEHNR and CDR2 FQNEAQ come from the germline V gene (reference sequence). In nucleotides, the CDR3 is TGTGCCAGCAGCTTAGAGCGGACGGTGAACAATGAGCAGTTCTTC. Translated: CASSLERTVNNEQFF.

The V and J genes are TRBV6-5 and TRBJ1-5; TRBD1 matches 7 bases. The CDR3 loop spans 15 amino acids. The J segment lost 1 base and the V segment lost 6 bases, leaving 6 bases of the junction unmatched. Germline CDR1 and CDR2: MNHEY and SVGAGI. CDR3 residues: CASRATGRSNQPQHF. The CDR3 nucleotides read TGTGCCAGCAGGGCGACAGGGAGAAGCAATCAGCCCCAGCATTTT.

The chain couples TRBV5-1 to TRBJ2-2, with 10 bases identical to TRBD1. CDR1 is SGHRS and CDR2 is YFSETQ in the germline V gene. The CDR3 contains 16 residues. Trimming took 0 bases from V and 3 from J; bases not matched to a gene: 2. DNA for the CDR3: TGCGCCAGCAGCTTGGGGGACAGGGGATACACCGGGGAGCTGTTTTTT. It translates to CASSLGDRGYTGELFF.

The V and J genes are TRBV4-1 and TRBJ1-6, with D perhaps matching TRBD1 (5 bases). Germline CDR1 and CDR2: MGHRA and YSYEKL. The CDR3 sequence is 17 residues long. With 0 bases removed from V and 10 bases from J, the gap between germline ends came to 19 bases. Here the CDR3 reads CASSQEISGVGNSPLHF. The CDR3 DNA reads as TGCGCCAGCAGCCAAGAAATTTCGGGGGTGGGTAACTCACCCCTCCACTTT.

As concerns this clone: A much larger clonotype is one base distant, so this may be a read error. The chain joins TRBV7-9 to TRBJ2-7; no reliable D call. With 4 bases removed from V and 4 bases from J, the gap between germline ends came to 5 bases. Germline values: CDR1 SEHNR, CDR2 FQNEAQ (reference sequence). The CDR3 is 11 residues long. The CDR3 protein is CASSSRYEQYF. The CDR3 nucleotides read TGTGCCAGCAGCTCGCGGTACGAGCAGTACTTC.

The J gene is TRBJ2-3, the V gene TRBV5-4; TRBD1 is a possible D gene (5 bases). V gave up 4 bases and J gave up 4 bases, with 13 bases separating them. The CDR3 is 14 amino acids. Germline CDR1 reads SGHNT; CDR2 reads YYREEE (reference sequence). CDR3 in DNA: TGTGCCAGCAGCCTCTGGGGCCTCTCAGATACGCAGTATTTT. Translation: CASSLWGLSDTQYF.

The chain joins TRBV10-2 to TRBJ1-2; 9 nucleotides line up with TRBD1. V lost 8 bases and J lost 8; bases outside the gene matches: 9. CDR1 and CDR2 from the germline V gene are WSHSY and SAAADI. This CDR3 comprises 13 residues. In DNA, the CDR3 is TGCGCCAGCGCCAGACAGGGGGTGGGAGGCTACACCTTC. Its protein is CASARQGVGGYTF.

J is TRBJ2-4 and V is TRBV11-2; 9 positions agree with TRBD1. The CDR3 has 17 residues. V dropped 3 bases and J dropped 1; count of bases not matched to a gene: 7. The germline V gene has CDR1 SGHAT and CDR2 FQNNGV. As DNA, the CDR3 is TGTGCCAGCAGCTTGGGCCGGGACAGGGATGCCAAAAACATTCAGTACTTC. Encoded protein: CASSLGRDRDAKNIQYF.

This clone is labeled as medium-sized. The CDR3 nucleotides read TGCGCCAGCAGCCCCCTAAGGGAGGGAGGCTACAATGAGCAGTTCTTC. Translating gives CASSPLREGGYNEQFF. The rearrangement links TRBV4-1 to TRBJ2-1; TRBD2 matches at 7 bases. The CDR3 is 16 residues long. V gave up 4 bases and J gave up 3 bases; unmatched junction bases: 9. Germline V gene lookup returns CDR1 MGHRA and CDR2 YSYEKL.

The V gene is TRBV19, the J gene TRBJ1-4; no clear D. CDR3 size: 14 residues. CDR1 is LNHDA, CDR2 SQIVND, per germline (reference sequence). Trimming stripped 9 bases from V and 4 bases from J, with 15 bases between. As DNA, the CDR3 is TGTGCCAGCGTGGGAGAAGGGTATAATGAAAAACTGTTTTTT. This codes for CASVGEGYNEKLFF.

V is TRBV11-1 and J is TRBJ1-2, with 7 bases matching TRBD1. Losses at the gene ends were 6 bases for V and 8 bases for J; bases not matched to a gene: 6. The CDR3 runs to 12 residues. Germline V gene sequence: CDR1 SGHAT, CDR2 FQDESV (reference sequence). CDR3 DNA sequence: TGTGCCAGCAGTCAGGGGGACCAGGGCTACACCTTC. Protein sequence: CASSQGDQGYTF.

This clone was counted between two and nine times. This rearrangement joins TRBV5-1 to TRBJ1-1; the match to TRBD1 covers 7 bases. Germline V gene data show CDR1 as SGHRS and CDR2 as YFSETQ. Trimming cost V 3 bases and J 1 base; bases outside gene matches: 3. The CDR3 is made up of 14 amino acids. This CDR3 reads CASSWGQKNTEAFF. The CDR3 DNA reads TGCGCCAGCAGCTGGGGACAGAAGAACACTGAAGCTTTCTTT.

The chain employs TRBV6-1 and TRBJ2-1; 9 bases match TRBD2. The CDR3 is made up of 14 amino acids. V lost 6 bases and J lost 5; bases outside the gene matches: 5. Germline CDR1 is MNHNS and CDR2 is SASEGT. CDR3 in DNA: TGTGCCAGCAGGCTAGCGGGGCCTCACAATGAGCAGTTCTTC. This sequence encodes CASRLAGPHNEQFF.

Written as DNA, the CDR3 is TGTGCCAGCAGCCGGGACAGGGCTTATAATTCACCCCTCCACTTT. Amino acid sequence: CASSRDRAYNSPLHF. The rearrangement joins TRBV2 to TRBJ1-6, with TRBD1 matching 9 bases. Germline V lookup: CDR1 SNHLY, CDR2 FYNNEI. The CDR3 has 15 residues. V lost 6 bases and J lost 4; bases outside the gene matches: 4.

The V call is TRBV18, the J call TRBJ1-2; D is undetermined. Germline assignment: CDR1 KGHSH and CDR2 LQKENI. The V gene lost 3 bases and the J gene lost 3 bases, with 17 bases spanning the gap. The CDR3 sequence is 16 residues long. CDR3 sequence reads: CASSPPRGARDYGYTF. The CDR3 coding sequence is TGTGCCAGCTCACCTCCACGAGGAGCCCGGGACTATGGCTACACCTTC. The full variable domain, completed using reference TRBV18 and TRBJ1-2, is NAGVMQNPRHLVRRRGQEARLRCSPMKGHSHVYWYRQLPEEGLKFMVYLQKENIIDESGMPKERFSAEFPKEGPSILRIQQVVRGDSAAYFCASSPPRGARDYGYTFGSGTRLTVV.

V is TRBV28 and J is TRBJ2-7, with TRBD1 as a possible D gene (5 bases). The CDR3 loop spans 14 amino acids. V lost 0 bases, J lost 5 bases, and 11 bases lay in between. Germline V gene sequence: CDR1 MDHEN, CDR2 SYDVKM. The CDR3 DNA reads TGTGCCAGCAGTTTATGGGGGCTTGGGAACGAGCAGTACTTC. This encodes CASSLWGLGNEQYF.

The J gene is TRBJ1-3, the V gene TRBV10-3; D gene ambiguous. The CDR3 loop spans 13 amino acids. V was trimmed by 6 bases and J by 0 bases, leaving 6 bases between them. Germline assignment: CDR1 ENHRY and CDR2 SYGVKD. DNA of the CDR3: TGTGCCATCAGGGTCAGCTCTGGAAACACCATATATTTT. Its translation: CAIRVSSGNTIYF.

This sequence joins TRBV5-1 and TRBJ2-1; D possibly corresponds to TRBD1 (6 bases). Germline CDR1 and CDR2: SGHRS and YFSETQ. The CDR3 extends over 15 amino acids. The V end lost 2 bases, the J end lost 2 bases, and 11 bases lay between the germline ends. The DNA for the CDR3 is TGCGCCAGCAGCTTTTTAGGGGGAACCTACAATGAGCAGTTCTTC. It codes for CASSFLGGTYNEQFF. The full variable domain, its missing parts supplied by reference TRBV5-1 and TRBJ2-1, is KAGVTQTPRYLIKTRGQQVTLSCSPISGHRSVSWYQQTPGQGLQFLFEYFSETQRNKGNFPGRFSGRQFSNSRSEMNVSTLELGDSALYLCASSFLGGTYNEQFFGPGTRLTVL.